One and the same sample provided the 25 T cell receptor beta chains below, sequenced in a study of blood T cell repertoires in COVID-19. TCRdb's copy holds only in-frame clones and misses some; the assay was immunoSEQ multiplex PCR. The sample contains about 100,000 clones, 91% of which appear only once. Sequencing was carried out using peripheral blood. Source of these receptors: a human donor with active COVID-19. The donor label of this sample is uncertain.

The CDR3 sequence is CASSFWDRVGSPLHF. In nucleotides, the CDR3 is TGTGCCAGCAGCTTTTGGGACAGGGTAGGATCACCCCTCCACTTT. The chain is built from TRBV5-6 and TRBJ1-6; the match to TRBD1 covers 9 bases. V lost 2 bases to trimming and J lost 10 bases; unmatched junction nucleotides: 7. The CDR3 extends over 15 amino acids. Germline V gives CDR1 SGHDT, CDR2 YYEEEE.

V and J are TRBV20-1 and TRBJ2-7; tentatively, D is TRBD1 (6 bases). Germline lookup yields CDR1 DFQATT and CDR2 SNEGSKA (reference sequence). This CDR3 has 13 amino acids. Trimming shortened V by 3 bases and J by 4 bases, and 13 bases separated the two germline ends. CDR3 region: CSASVDRQYEQYF. The CDR3, as DNA: TGCAGTGCTAGTGTGGACAGACAATACGAGCAGTACTTC.

This clone occurred once. This chain uses TRBV2 with TRBJ2-7, with D possibly matching TRBD1 (6 bases). The germline V gene encodes CDR1 SNHLY and CDR2 FYNNEI. The CDR3 has 13 amino acids. V lost 5 bases, J lost 7 bases, and 15 bases lay in between. The CDR3: CASSPVRGTEQYF. The CDR3 bases are TGTGCCAGCAGTCCTGTGAGGGGGACGGAGCAGTACTTC.

This clone was observed a single time. The chain uses TRBV5-1 and TRBJ1-2; D gene unclear. Per germline, CDR1 SGHRS and CDR2 YFSETQ. V lost 6 bases and J 8 bases, leaving 17 bases between the germline ends. CDR3 length: 13 amino acids. The CDR3 is CASNLGLIGGYTF. The CDR3 nucleotides read TGCGCCAGCAACCTAGGACTCATTGGGGGCTACACCTTC.

The chain couples TRBV15 to TRBJ2-3; no definite D call. V shed 4 bases and J shed 6 bases, with 8 bases lying between them. CDR1 is LNHNV, CDR2 YYDKDF, per germline (reference sequence). The CDR3 consists of 12 residues. Here the CDR3 reads CATSTGEDTQYF. The CDR3 nucleotides are TGTGCCACCAGCACGGGTGAGGATACGCAGTATTTT. Complete variable domain (other parts from reference TRBV15 and TRBJ2-3): DAMVIQNPRYQVTQFGKPVTLSCSQTLNHNVMYWYQQKSSQAPKLLFHYYDKDFNNEADTPDNFQSRRPNTSFCFLDIRSPGLGDTAMYLCATSTGEDTQYFGPGTRLTVL.

The V gene is TRBV7-9, the J gene TRBJ1-5; D not resolved. Per germline, CDR1 SEHNR and CDR2 FQNEAQ (reference sequence). V dropped 5 bases and J dropped 0 bases, with 8 bases sitting between them. This CDR3 is 14 amino acids long. CDR3 nucleotides: TGTGCCAGCAGCCCTATGAATAGCAATCAGCCCCAGCATTTT. Protein sequence: CASSPMNSNQPQHF.

V is TRBV5-1 and J is TRBJ2-3; 10 nucleotides match TRBD1. CDR3 length equals 17 residues. V was pared by 2 bases and J by 3 bases, with 9 bases of the junction left unmatched. Looked up from germline, CDR1 is SGHRS and CDR2 is YFSETQ. CDR3 coding DNA: TGCGCCAGCAGCTTCAACCCACGGGGACAGGGGACAGATACGCAGTATTTT. It translates to CASSFNPRGQGTDTQYF.

The sample holds one count of this clone. The chain carries TRBV24-1 and TRBJ2-7; maybe TRBD2 (5 bases). The CDR3 extends over 12 amino acids. The V gene's germline CDR1 is KGHDR and CDR2 SFDVKD. V was shortened by 10 bases and J by 3 bases, with 12 bases between the two germline ends. CDR3 loop: CATAAENYEQYF. CDR3 sequence (DNA): TGTGCCACAGCGGCAGAAAACTACGAGCAGTACTTC.

The CDR3 spells CASSVYGRGQDEQYF. CDR3 nucleotide sequence: TGTGCCAGCAGCGTATACGGCAGGGGGCAAGACGAGCAGTACTTC. The rearrangement uses TRBV9 and TRBJ2-7; 8 bases line up with TRBD1. The CDR3 sequence is 15 residues long. V dropped 1 base and J dropped 5; count of bases not matched to a gene: 8. Germline V lookup: CDR1 SGDLS, CDR2 YYNGEE.

The V call is TRBV9, the J call TRBJ2-7; TRBD1 matches at 9 bases. Trimming took 4 bases from V and 4 from J; bases not matched to a gene: 6. Germline assignment: CDR1 SGDLS and CDR2 YYNGEE. The CDR3 has 14 amino acids. This CDR3 reads CASSPRDREYEQYF. CDR3 sequence (DNA): TGTGCCAGCAGCCCAAGGGACAGGGAATACGAGCAGTACTTC.

CDR3 loop: CASGWGGNEQFF. CDR3 nucleotide sequence: TGTGCTAGTGGTTGGGGGGGCAATGAGCAGTTCTTC. J is TRBJ2-1 and V is TRBV12-5; 7 nucleotides align to TRBD2. CDR1 LGHNT and CDR2 FRNRAP come from the germline V gene. Losses at the gene ends were 4 bases for V and 6 bases for J; bases not matched to a gene: 0. This CDR3 has 12 residues.

This clone has a single count. This chain uses TRBV5-6 with TRBJ1-1; D perhaps matches TRBD1 (6 bases). Germline V lookup: CDR1 SGHDT, CDR2 YYEEEE. V lost 3 bases and J 4 bases, leaving 10 bases between the germline ends. This CDR3 contains 13 residues. CDR3 coding DNA: TGTGCCAGCAGCTGGAGGGGGGGCACTGAAGCTTTCTTT. This translates into CASSWRGGTEAFF.

This chain links TRBV12-3 or TRBV12-4 with TRBJ1-2; 7 positions agree with TRBD1. The CDR3 spans 13 residues. V lost 6 bases, J lost 3 bases, and 4 bases stayed unmatched. The CDR3, as DNA: TGTGCCAGCAGCCAGACAGGGTACTATGGCTACACCTTC. It specifies CASSQTGYYGYTF.

The CDR3 region is CASSLSGLAGNEQFF. CDR3 in DNA: TGCGCCAGCAGCTTGTCGGGACTAGCGGGGAATGAGCAGTTCTTC. The rearrangement uses TRBV5-1 and TRBJ2-1, with 13 positions matching TRBD2. The V and J ends lost 1 base and 7 bases, in that order; junction bases with no gene match: 2. The length of the CDR3 is 15 residues. Germline V gives CDR1 SGHRS, CDR2 YFSETQ.

This chain links TRBV24-1 with TRBJ2-2; 8 bases fit TRBD1. Germline lookup yields CDR1 KGHDR and CDR2 SFDVKD. The junction had 5 bases not matched to a gene; V was cut back by 9 bases and J by 0 bases. The CDR3 contains 15 residues. The CDR3 region is CATGLDRANTGELFF. The CDR3 DNA sequence: TGTGCCACCGGCTTGGACAGGGCGAACACCGGGGAGCTGTTTTTT.

The J gene is TRBJ1-5, the V gene TRBV19; D uncertain. CDR3 size: 15 residues. Looked up from germline, CDR1 is LNHDA and CDR2 is SQIVND (reference sequence). Trimming cost V 3 bases and J 9 bases, with 18 bases left between them. Written as DNA, the CDR3 is TGTGCCAGTAGTATGGCTGGTGACGGGTCCCGGCCCCAGCATTTT. Translating gives CASSMAGDGSRPQHF.

The rearrangement uses TRBV7-3 and TRBJ1-6; 8 bases line up with TRBD1. The V segment lost 4 bases and the J segment 8 bases; nucleotides outside the gene matches: 4. The CDR3 is 14 residues long. The germline gives CDR1 SGHTA, CDR2 FQGTGA. The CDR3 protein is CASSSGQVHSPLHF. The CDR3 DNA is TGTGCCAGCAGCTCGGGACAGGTCCATTCACCCCTCCACTTT.

The rearrangement links TRBV7-2 to TRBJ2-7; 8 nucleotides line up with TRBD1. The J segment lost 6 bases and the V segment lost 0 bases, leaving 4 bases of the junction unmatched. The CDR3 spans 14 residues. Germline CDR1 reads SGHTA; CDR2 reads FQGNSA. CDR3 in DNA: TGTGCCAGCAGCTTAGCGGAGGACAGGGTCGAGCAGTACTTC. Its translation is CASSLAEDRVEQYF.

This sequence joins TRBV27 and TRBJ2-7; 8 bases fit TRBD1. Unmatched junction bases numbered 8, after V lost 5 bases and J lost 2 bases. The CDR3 is 15 amino acids. CDR1 and CDR2 (germline): MNHEY, SMNVEV (reference sequence). In nucleotides, the CDR3 is TGTGCCAGCAGTCCCGGACAGGGCGGTACCTACGAGCAGTACTTC. This translates into CASSPGQGGTYEQYF.

This chain joins TRBV6-5 and TRBJ2-3; D call uncertain. Germline V lookup: CDR1 MNHEY, CDR2 SVGAGI. The CDR3 covers 12 residues. V lost 6 bases, J lost 2 bases, and 6 bases lay in between. The CDR3 coding sequence is TGTGCCAGCAGGCTAACCACAGATACGCAGTATTTT. Protein sequence: CASRLTTDTQYF.

The chain joins TRBV12-3 or TRBV12-4 to TRBJ1-5, with TRBD1 identical over 8 bases. Germline trimming cut 5 bases from V and 4 bases from J; bases unmatched to any gene: 1. The CDR3 sequence is 13 residues long. CDR3 residues: CASSRTGNQPQHF. The CDR3 region has the DNA TGTGCCAGCAGTCGGACAGGGAATCAGCCCCAGCATTTT.

The V and J genes are TRBV7-2 and TRBJ1-4; D possibly corresponds to TRBD1 (5 bases). Germline assignment: CDR1 SGHTA and CDR2 FQGNSA. There are 13 residues in the CDR3. The V end lost 3 bases, the J end lost 5 bases, and 7 bases lay between the germline ends. CDR3 region: CASSFGGNEKLFF. The DNA of the CDR3 is TGTGCCAGCAGCTTCGGGGGGAATGAAAAACTGTTTTTT.

The chain has TRBV15 and TRBJ2-7; 11 nucleotides align to TRBD1. Germline lookup yields CDR1 LNHNV and CDR2 YYDKDF (reference sequence). Germline trimming cut 1 base from V and 7 bases from J; bases unmatched to any gene: 0. The CDR3 is made up of 13 amino acids. CDR3 DNA sequence: TGTGCCACCAGCAGAGGGGACAGGGGGGAGCAGTACTTC. Its translation is CATSRGDRGEQYF. The full variable domain, in which reference TRBV15 and TRBJ2-7 provide the parts outside the CDR3, is DAMVIQNPRYQVTQFGKPVTLSCSQTLNHNVMYWYQQKSSQAPKLLFHYYDKDFNNEADTPDNFQSRRPNTSFCFLDIRSPGLGDTAMYLCATSRGDRGEQYFGPGTRLTVT.

The V and J genes are TRBV2 and TRBJ1-2, with D possibly being TRBD1 (6 bases). Per the germline V gene, CDR1 is SNHLY and CDR2 is FYNNEI. Trimming stripped 7 bases from V and 0 bases from J, with 18 bases between. CDR3 length: 16 residues. In nucleotides, the CDR3 is TGTGCCAGCAATCAGCGGGGGCAGGGAGCTAACTATGGCTACACCTTC. Its translation is CASNQRGQGANYGYTF.

The chain carries TRBV9 and TRBJ2-3; D might be TRBD2 (6 bases). V was cut by 1 base and J by 0 bases, with 18 bases left in between. This CDR3 region has 18 residues. CDR1 and CDR2 (germline): SGDLS, YYNGEE. CDR3 sequence: CASSVYASGVLSTDTQYF. The CDR3 region has the DNA TGTGCCAGCAGCGTATACGCGTCGGGGGTACTTAGCACAGATACGCAGTATTTT.